This TCR beta chain is from a study of shared clonotypes between healthy human individuals. It was CD45RO-negative cells, positively selected for CCR7, that made up naive CD8 cells, with terminally differentiated effector memory CD45RA+ cells excluded. Method: immunoSEQ multiplex PCR; TCRdb's copy keeps in-frame clones and lacks some. The data hold about 2 million clones, with over 85% observed a single time. The V and J ends lost 8 bases and 6 bases, in that order; junction bases with no gene match: 12. The germline gives CDR1 LGHNT, CDR2 FRNRAP. CDR3 length equals 14 residues. This chain uses TRBV12-5 with TRBJ2-7; 8 bases agree with TRBD2. This receptor was identified in a man aged 18 to 30 in good health. Sequenced sample: naive CD8+ T cells sorted from blood. The CDR3 sequence is CASTAATSGSEQYF. CDR3 nucleotides: TGTGCTAGTACCGCCGCAACTAGCGGTAGCGAGCAGTACTTC.